The 14 T cell receptor beta chains below come from one sample, sequenced in a study of T cells in narcolepsy. Only in-frame clones appear in the TCRdb table, and some are missing; sequencing was by immunoSEQ multiplex PCR. The sample has 25,000 to 35,000 clones; 70% to 80% are singletons. Input material: CD45RA- memory CD4+ T cells from PBMCs. These receptors all come from a human donor with narcolepsy.

The chain recombines TRBV28 with TRBJ1-2; D not resolved. V shed 3 bases and J shed 1 base, with 9 bases lying between them. The CDR3 spans 14 residues. Germline V gene data show CDR1 as MDHEN and CDR2 as SYDVKM. This CDR3 reads CASSLGLINYGYTF. The CDR3 DNA reads as TGTGCCAGCAGTTTGGGTCTGATTAACTATGGCTACACCTTC.

The V call is TRBV6-1, the J call TRBJ2-1, with D perhaps TRBD1 (5 bases). Germline values: CDR1 MNHNS, CDR2 SASEGT. Deletions cut 7 bases from V and 10 bases from J, with 17 bases between. The CDR3 consists of 13 residues. Here the CDR3 reads CASTPAGKWEQFF. CDR3 bases: TGTGCCAGCACCCCCGCAGGGAAATGGGAGCAGTTCTTC.

The chain combines TRBV30 with TRBJ2-5; D possibly uses TRBD1 or TRBD2 (5 bases each). Per the germline V gene, CDR1 is GTSNPN and CDR2 is SVGIG (reference sequence). There are 15 residues in the CDR3. V shed 0 bases and J shed 2 bases, with 13 bases lying between them. The CDR3, as DNA: TGTGCCTGGAGTGTAATGAGGGGATTACAAGAGACCCAGTACTTC. Protein sequence: CAWSVMRGLQETQYF.

J is TRBJ2-1 and V is TRBV7-9; 10 bases match TRBD1. CDR3 size: 14 residues. Germline V CDR1 and CDR2: SEHNR, FQNEAQ (reference sequence). With V trimmed by 8 bases and J by 1 base, 2 bases remained unmatched. In DNA, the CDR3 is TGTGCCAGCGGGGGACAGGGGTCCTACAATGAGCAGTTCTTC. Its protein is CASGGQGSYNEQFF.

This clone came up a few times. The chain carries TRBV10-3 and TRBJ1-1; unclear D gene. Per germline, CDR1 ENHRY and CDR2 SYGVKD. Deletions cut 8 bases from V and 1 base from J, with 17 bases between. The CDR3 extends over 15 amino acids. The CDR3 DNA is TGTGCCATCGGAGACTGGCAGAAACCGAACACTGAAGCTTTCTTT. It yields the protein CAIGDWQKPNTEAFF.

The V call is TRBV29-1, the J call TRBJ1-3, with TRBD1 matching over 8 bases. The trim removed 7 bases at V and 0 bases at J, leaving 17 bases unmatched. The CDR3 has 18 amino acids. Per germline, CDR1 SQVTM and CDR2 ANQGSEA. The CDR3 DNA follows: TGCAGCGGCGGGGAGGGACAGGCGTCTGAAAGCTCTGGAAACACCATATATTTT. It specifies CSGGEGQASESSGNTIYF.

About this clone itself: A junction boundary mismatches the germline segment, possibly from a read error. The chain recombines TRBV29-1 with TRBJ2-7; D is unclear. The CDR3 has 12 residues. Germline V lookup: CDR1 SQVTM, CDR2 ANQGSEA. Here the CDR3 reads CGVEDGSYEQYF. The CDR3, as DNA: TGCGGCGTTGAGGACGGTTCCTACGAGCAGTACTTC.

The chain uses TRBV6-1 and TRBJ1-5, with D possibly being TRBD1 (5 bases). Between the trimmed V and J ends, which lost 5 bases and 0 bases, there was a span of 8 bases. The CDR3 totals 14 residues. The germline V gene has CDR1 MNHNS and CDR2 SASEGT. CDR3 nucleotides: TGTGCCAGCAGTTTACAGGTTAGCAATCAGCCCCAGCATTTT. This translates into CASSLQVSNQPQHF.

J is TRBJ2-5 and V is TRBV2; either TRBD1 or TRBD2 may fit D (6 bases each). This CDR3 is built from 13 residues. Per the germline V gene, CDR1 is SNHLY and CDR2 is FYNNEI. The V gene lost 7 bases and the J gene lost 2 bases, with 11 bases spanning the gap. CDR3 DNA: TGTGCCAGCAAGGGGGGCCCTCAAGAGACCCAGTACTTC. Its translation: CASKGGPQETQYF. The variable domain in full, with the rest retrieved from reference TRBV2 and TRBJ2-5, is EPEVTQTPSHQVTQMGQEVILRCVPISNHLYFYWYRQILGQKVEFLVSFYNNEISEKSEIFDDQFSVERPDGSNFTLKIRSTKLEDSAMYFCASKGGPQETQYFGPGTRLLVL.

The gene calls are TRBV6-5 and TRBJ2-7; D is undetermined. Germline CDR1 reads MNHEY; CDR2 reads SVGAGI. The V end lost 6 bases, the J end lost 3 bases, and 6 bases lay between the germline ends. The CDR3 is 11 amino acids. The CDR3 here is CASSANYEQYF. The CDR3 nucleotides read TGTGCCAGCAGCGCTAACTACGAGCAGTACTTC.

The chain uses TRBV2 and TRBJ1-1, with a tentative D call TRBD1 (5 bases). With 7 bases removed from V and 1 base from J, the gap between germline ends came to 10 bases. This CDR3 is 13 amino acids long. Per germline, CDR1 SNHLY and CDR2 FYNNEI. The CDR3 region is CASNLGTNTEAFF. In DNA form, the CDR3 reads TGTGCCAGCAATTTAGGGACGAACACTGAAGCTTTCTTT.

This clone was recorded a few times. This rearrangement joins TRBV5-6 to TRBJ1-6, with D maybe TRBD1 (5 bases). Trimming pared 4 bases from V and 8 bases from J, leaving 13 bases between. Germline CDR1 is SGHDT and CDR2 is YYEEEE. The CDR3 has 14 amino acids. CDR3 in amino acids: CASSPPGTYSPLHF. DNA for the CDR3: TGTGCCAGCAGCCCCCCAGGGACCTATTCACCCCTCCACTTT. Combining the CDR3 with reference TRBV5-6 and TRBJ1-6 gives the whole variable domain DAGVTQSPTHLIKTRGQQVTLRCSPKSGHDTVSWYQQALGQGPQFIFQYYEEEERQRGNFPDRFSGHQFPNYSSELNVNALLLGDSALYLCASSPPGTYSPLHFGNGTRLTVT.

This rearrangement joins TRBV2 to TRBJ1-6; D uncertain. V was pared by 6 bases and J by 4 bases, with 7 bases between. Per germline, CDR1 SNHLY and CDR2 FYNNEI. The CDR3 covers 13 residues. Here the CDR3 DNA reads TGTGCCAGCAGGACATCTTATAATTCACCCCTCCACTTT. Translation gives CASRTSYNSPLHF.

The V and J genes are TRBV5-4 and TRBJ2-6; TRBD1 matches at 9 bases. The germline V gene encodes CDR1 SGHNT and CDR2 YYREEE (reference sequence). J lost 4 bases, V lost 6 bases, and 14 bases had no gene match. The CDR3 is 18 residues long. This CDR3 reads CASTFPGQGISGANVLTF. The DNA of the CDR3 is TGTGCCAGCACCTTTCCGGGACAGGGAATATCAGGGGCCAACGTCCTGACTTTC.